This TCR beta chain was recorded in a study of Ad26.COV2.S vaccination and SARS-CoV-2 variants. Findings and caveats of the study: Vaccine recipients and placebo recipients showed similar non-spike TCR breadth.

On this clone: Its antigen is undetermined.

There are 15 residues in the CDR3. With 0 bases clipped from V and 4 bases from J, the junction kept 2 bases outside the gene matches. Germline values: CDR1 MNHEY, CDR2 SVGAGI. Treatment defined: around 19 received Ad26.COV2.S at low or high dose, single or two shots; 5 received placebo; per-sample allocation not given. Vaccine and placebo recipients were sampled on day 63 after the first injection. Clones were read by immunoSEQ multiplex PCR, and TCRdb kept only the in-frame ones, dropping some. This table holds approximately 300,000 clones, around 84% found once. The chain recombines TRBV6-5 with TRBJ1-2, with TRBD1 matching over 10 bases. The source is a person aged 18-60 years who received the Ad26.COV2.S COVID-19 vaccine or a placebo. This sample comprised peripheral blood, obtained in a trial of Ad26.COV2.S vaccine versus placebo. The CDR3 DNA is TGTGCCAGCAGTTACTCCGGACAGGGGGGCTATGGCTACACCTTC. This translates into CASSYSGQGGYGYTF.